These T cell receptor beta chains were read from a single sample in a study of post-analysis software for immune sequencing data. In TCRdb, the PCR reads were re-called with MiXCR into one record per CDR3 protein. Among hundreds of thousands of distinct CDR3 sequences listed, 53% were seen once. The sequencing input was blood. The receptors were gathered from a girl aged 10 to 17 with multiple sclerosis. The CDR3 runs from the conserved cysteine through the conserved F or W.

V gene	J gene	CDR3 length	CDR3 protein
TRBV5-1	TRBJ2-5	15	CASSLVHSSQETQYF
TRBV7-2	TRBJ2-3	16	CASSLDDRGWTDTQYF
TRBV5-1	TRBJ2-7	16	CASSHPGGLSSYEQYF
TRBV11-2	TRBJ1-2	13	CASSLGQVHGYTF
TRBV20-1	TRBJ2-7	13	CSAMGLAGNEQYF
TRBV7-3	TRBJ2-3	16	CASSAGLAGNTDTQYF
TRBV7-8	TRBJ1-2	16	CASRQSGTPAWNGYTF
TRBV29-1	TRBJ2-1	11	CSVDQDYEQFF
TRBV12-3/TRBV12-4	TRBJ2-1	15	CASSYGTGVYNEQFF
TRBV5-1	TRBJ1-4	16	CASSRFGQGFNEKLFF
TRBV7-2	TRBJ2-7	17	CASSPPGLAGALYEQYF
TRBV27	TRBJ1-2	17	CASTSVGTDLANYGYTF
TRBV7-3	TRBJ1-2	16	CASSLGPGMGNYGYTF
TRBV29-1	-	14	CSVVSGSSYNEQYF
TRBV20-1	TRBJ2-6	15	CSAPSGGSGANVLTF
TRBV25-1	TRBJ2-7	14	CASRENHGSYEQYF
TRBV13	TRBJ2-5	16	CASSSSPPGLQETQYF
TRBV5-6	-	13	CASRKTGTHEQYF
TRBV5-1	TRBJ1-1	12	CASSLSRREAFF